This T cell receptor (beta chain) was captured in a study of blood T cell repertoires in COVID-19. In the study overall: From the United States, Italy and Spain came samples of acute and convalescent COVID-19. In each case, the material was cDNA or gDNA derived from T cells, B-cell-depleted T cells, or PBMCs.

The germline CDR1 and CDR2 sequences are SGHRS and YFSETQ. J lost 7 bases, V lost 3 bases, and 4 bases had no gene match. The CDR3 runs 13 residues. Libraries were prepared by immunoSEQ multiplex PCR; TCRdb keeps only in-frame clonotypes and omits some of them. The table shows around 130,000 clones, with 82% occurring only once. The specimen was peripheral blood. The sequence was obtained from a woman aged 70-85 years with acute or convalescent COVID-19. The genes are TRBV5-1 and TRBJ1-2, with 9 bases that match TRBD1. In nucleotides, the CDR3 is TGCGCCAGCAGCTCCGGGACAGGGTTTGGCTACACCTTC. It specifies CASSSGTGFGYTF.